What follows describes a single T cell receptor (beta chain). Germline CDR1 is MDHEN and CDR2 is SYDVKM. V was cut by 6 bases and J by 3 bases, with 15 bases left in between. The CDR3 runs 14 residues. This sample was included in a study of blood T cell repertoires in COVID-19. Study-wide background: Italy, Spain and the United States were the sources of the convalescent and acute COVID-19 samples.

Original analysis: Quantification of nucleated cells was approximated via reference gene primer amplification. Measured with immunoSEQ multiplex PCR; TCRdb has only the in-frame clones, and not every one. The DNA was the basis for D and trimming; V, J and clone size are from that table. The sample consists of around 250,000 clones, roughly 89% of them appearing once. Sequencing was carried out using peripheral blood. The rearrangement joins TRBV28 to TRBJ2-7; a weak D match, TRBD1 (6 bases). The clonotype was recovered from a woman in her 40s who had recovered from COVID-19. CDR3 DNA: TGTGCCAGCAGCTCTCCGGGACACCTCTACGAGCAGTACTTC. Translation gives CASSSPGHLYEQYF.